This TCR beta chain was recovered during a study of T cell repertoires in ileal Crohn's disease. Across the whole study: Roughly 40% were active smokers at surgery; median disease duration was nearly eight years. The study's findings and limits: Sorted CD8 T cells held more high-frequency clones than CD4. Compared with non-smokers, active smokers at surgery showed more clonal expansions.

This clone came up a few times. What it recognizes is unknown. Around 500 nanograms of biopsy DNA per sample underwent TCRB immunosequencing. The table came from immunoSEQ multiplex PCR; TCRdb's copy has only in-frame clones and leaves some out. Among about 14,000 clones listed, about three quarters were seen once. Deletions cut 5 bases from V and 4 bases from J, with 15 bases between. This CDR3 comprises 14 residues. Per germline, CDR1 SGHTA and CDR2 FQGNSA. Sequencing was done on a sample of ileal tissue. The chain combines TRBV7-2 with TRBJ2-7; TRBD2 might be the D (6 bases). The clonotype comes from an adult with Crohn's disease. The CDR3 sequence is CASSMLASEYEQYF. The CDR3 nucleotides are TGTGCCAGCAGCATGCTAGCGTCTGAATACGAGCAGTACTTC.